Below, 26 T cell receptor beta chains from the same sample are listed, as sequenced in a study of human T cells and chemical hapten exposure. TCRdb re-derived calls from the RACE reads in MiXCR, one entry per CDR3 protein. The sample has approximately 33,000 distinct CDR3 sequences, nearly 7.5% seen once; the top ten hold approximately 10%. Time point of the sample: healthy volunteer bleed at 2 weeks. The total RNA was obtained from whole blood that was not fractionated. The sample taken for sequencing was whole blood. The receptors here all came from a human donor in good health. Some clones in this sample may be carry-over from other donors' samples.

J is TRBJ1-2 and V is TRBV29-1; D gene ambiguous. V shed 2 bases and J shed 0 bases, with 7 bases lying between them. In germline, CDR1 is SQVTM, CDR2 ANQGSEA. The CDR3 is 13 residues long. The CDR3 is CSVESSPNYGYTF. CDR3 DNA: TGCAGCGTTGAAAGTTCCCCTAACTATGGCTACACCTTC.

This clonotype has a handful of counts. This chain connects TRBV20-1 to TRBJ1-1, with 11 positions matching TRBD1. The CDR3 spans 13 residues. Germline CDR1 DFQATT, CDR2 SNEGSKA (reference sequence). With V trimmed by 5 bases and J by 7 bases, 6 bases remained unmatched. The CDR3 is CSAPGTGGSEAFF. In DNA form, the CDR3 reads TGCAGTGCTCCGGGGACAGGGGGGAGTGAAGCTTTCTTT.

The genes are TRBV13 and TRBJ1-2; 10 nucleotides line up with TRBD1. V shed 6 bases, J shed 8 bases, and the junction held 6 bases outside the gene matches. Germline V gives CDR1 PRHDT, CDR2 FYEKMQ (reference sequence). The CDR3 contains 13 residues. The CDR3 protein is CASSPDRGIGYTF. CDR3 in DNA: TGTGCCAGCAGTCCGGACAGGGGGATCGGCTACACCTTC.

The V gene is TRBV6-6, the J gene TRBJ1-1; TRBD1 matches 7 bases. Germline-derived CDR1 and CDR2 are MNHNY and SVGAGI (reference sequence). The CDR3 loop spans 13 amino acids. The V gene end was trimmed by 6 bases and the J gene end by 12 bases; junction bases not matched to a gene: 13. CDR3: CASRVPDRRMSFF. The CDR3 DNA follows: TGTGCCAGCAGAGTCCCGGACAGGCGAATGTCTTTCTTT.

In its sample, this clonotype ranks as medium-sized. The J gene is TRBJ1-1, the V gene TRBV6-5; D is unresolved. The CDR3 contains 15 residues. Deletions cut 2 bases from V and 0 bases from J, with 10 bases between. Germline V gives CDR1 MNHEY, CDR2 SVGAGI. The CDR3 region has the DNA TGTGCCAGCAGTTACGCTCGGCAGATGAACACTGAAGCTTTCTTT. It encodes CASSYARQMNTEAFF.

This clonotype was observed at least ten times. The chain has TRBV4-3 and TRBJ1-1; D possibly corresponds to TRBD1 (5 bases). The germline V and J ends were trimmed by 2 bases and 4 bases, with 14 bases remaining between them. The germline CDR1 and CDR2 sequences are LGHNA and YSLEER. The CDR3 extends over 15 amino acids. DNA of the CDR3: TGCGCCAGCAGCCAAAGTTGGGGACGGAGCACTGAAGCTTTCTTT. Amino acids: CASSQSWGRSTEAFF.

The count of this clonotype is one. The chain uses TRBV7-6 and TRBJ1-5, with D unclear. CDR1 and CDR2 from the germline V gene are SGHVS and FNYEAQ. This CDR3 spans 14 amino acids. Between the trimmed V and J ends, which lost 1 base and 4 bases, there was a span of 8 bases. DNA for the CDR3: TGTGCCAGCAGCTTAGGAACAGTTAATCAGCCCCAGCATTTT. This gives the protein CASSLGTVNQPQHF.

The table lists this clonotype with many counts. This chain uses TRBV3-1 with TRBJ1-2; perhaps TRBD1 as D (5 bases). The CDR3 has 15 residues. The germline CDR1 and CDR2 sequences are LGHDT and YNNKEL (reference sequence). V lost 0 bases to trimming and J lost 5 bases, with 13 bases between them. CDR3 loop: CASSQEYGARYGYTF. DNA of the CDR3: TGTGCCAGCAGCCAAGAGTACGGGGCGCGTTATGGCTACACCTTC.

This chain joins TRBV11-3 and TRBJ2-1; 9 bases agree with TRBD2. Germline V gene lookup returns CDR1 SGHNT and CDR2 YENEEA. This CDR3 is 14 amino acids long. The V and J ends lost 5 bases and 5 bases, in that order; junction bases with no gene match: 4. CDR3 nucleotides: TGTGCCAGCAGCCCGACTAGCGGAAACAATGAGCAGTTCTTC. It is translated as CASSPTSGNNEQFF.

This clonotype was recorded at least ten times. The chain uses TRBV24-1 and TRBJ2-1, with 8 bases aligning to TRBD2. V lost 0 bases, J lost 10 bases, and 13 bases stayed unmatched. The CDR3 loop spans 17 amino acids. Germline values: CDR1 KGHDR, CDR2 SFDVKD. CDR3 coding DNA: TGTGCCACCAGTGATTTGCCGGGACTAGAAGGTGCGAGGGAGCAGTTCTTC. This sequence encodes CATSDLPGLEGAREQFF.

A few counts support this clonotype. The rearrangement links TRBV2 to TRBJ2-1; 10 bases align to TRBD1. The CDR3 covers 14 residues. V was clipped by 4 bases and J by 6 bases; unmatched bases: 3. Germline V gene sequence: CDR1 SNHLY, CDR2 FYNNEI. CDR3 sequence: CASSGQGAFNEQFF. CDR3 DNA: TGTGCCAGCAGTGGACAGGGGGCATTCAATGAGCAGTTCTTC.

This sequence joins TRBV5-1 and TRBJ2-3; 13 nucleotides align to TRBD2. This CDR3 region has 16 residues. After removal of 4 bases from V and 3 bases from J, the junction contained 5 bases not matched to a gene. The V gene's germline CDR1 is SGHRS and CDR2 YFSETQ. The CDR3 DNA follows: TGCGCCAGCAGCGCCGGGACTAGCGGGGCGACAGATACGCAGTATTTT. Its translation: CASSAGTSGATDTQYF.

The rearrangement links TRBV2 to TRBJ1-3; D gene uncertain. The CDR3 loop spans 13 amino acids. Germline-derived CDR1 and CDR2 are SNHLY and FYNNEI. Trimming removed 5 bases from V and 4 bases from J, with 9 bases in between. The CDR3, as DNA: TGTGCCAGCAGTCAATCCGGCGGAAACACCATATATTTT. Its translation is CASSQSGGNTIYF.

The sample holds a few counts of this clonotype. The J gene is TRBJ2-3, the V gene TRBV30, with D possibly being TRBD2 (7 bases). The CDR3 sequence is 13 residues long. CDR1 GTSNPN and CDR2 SVGIG come from the germline V gene (reference sequence). V lost 2 bases, J lost 4 bases, and 10 bases lay in between. Here the CDR3 DNA reads TGTGCCTGGAGTACGGGGGGCGCAGATACGCAGTATTTT. The encoded protein is CAWSTGGADTQYF. The full variable domain, its missing parts supplied by reference TRBV30 and TRBJ2-3, is SQTIHQWPATLVQPVGSPLSLECTVEGTSNPNLYWYRQAAGRGLQLLFYSVGIGQISSEVPQNLSASRPQDRQFILSSKKLLLSDSGFYLCAWSTGGADTQYFGPGTRLTVL.

This clonotype has at least ten counts. The chain has TRBV2 and TRBJ1-1; maybe TRBD1 (5 bases). This CDR3 has 14 residues. Trimming took off 7 bases at V and 3 bases at J, with 15 bases between the two ends. Per the germline V gene, CDR1 is SNHLY and CDR2 is FYNNEI. The CDR3, as DNA: TGTGCCAGCAAGCGCGATCTGGGGCACACTGAAGCTTTCTTT. Residues: CASKRDLGHTEAFF.

The sample holds many counts of this clonotype. The genes are TRBV29-1 and TRBJ2-4; D unresolved. The V gene's germline CDR1 is SQVTM and CDR2 ANQGSEA. CDR3 length: 14 residues. V lost 3 bases and J lost 2, with 11 bases in between. The CDR3 sequence: CSVEGHGTKNIQYF. CDR3 DNA sequence: TGCAGCGTTGAGGGCCATGGAACCAAAAACATTCAGTACTTC.

This clonotype came up many times. V usage is TRBV18 and J usage is TRBJ1-6; no clear D gene. V lost 4 bases, J lost 3 bases, and 10 bases lay in between. Per the germline V gene, CDR1 is KGHSH and CDR2 is LQKENI. The CDR3 is made up of 15 amino acids. CDR3 in DNA: TGTGCCAGCTCACACGACGGCGGCTATAATTCACCCCTCCACTTT. Its translation is CASSHDGGYNSPLHF.

This clonotype has only a few counts. In nucleotides, the CDR3 is TGTGCCAGCAGCTTAGGGGTCCGAGGGACAGATACGCAGTATTTT. Translated, it gives CASSLGVRGTDTQYF. V gene TRBV7-9 combines with J gene TRBJ2-3; the D gene is possibly TRBD2 (5 bases). The CDR3 loop spans 15 amino acids. The germline CDR1 and CDR2 sequences are SEHNR and FQNEAQ (reference sequence). Trimming took off 1 base at V and 3 bases at J, with 11 bases between the two ends.

This clonotype came up many times. V gene TRBV20-1 combines with J gene TRBJ1-6; 8 bases match TRBD1. This CDR3 contains 14 residues. Per germline, CDR1 DFQATT and CDR2 SNEGSKA (reference sequence). J gave up 9 bases and V 6 bases, and 10 bases lay outside the gene matches. The DNA for the CDR3 is TGCAGTGCGACGGACAGTACAGGGGGTTCACCCCTCCACTTT. As protein: CSATDSTGGSPLHF.

This clonotype was counted at least ten times. The genes are TRBV11-2 and TRBJ2-5; D uncertain. Germline loops: CDR1 SGHAT, CDR2 FQNNGV. This CDR3 has 16 amino acids. V lost 3 bases, J lost 1 base, and 15 bases lay in between. The CDR3 region is CASSFGMVGSQETQYF. In nucleotides, the CDR3 is TGTGCCAGCAGCTTCGGTATGGTCGGGTCCCAAGAGACCCAGTACTTC.

A few counts support this clonotype. This sequence joins TRBV10-1 and TRBJ2-1; 9 nucleotides align to TRBD2. The CDR3 loop spans 17 amino acids. J was trimmed by 0 bases and V by 4 bases; bases with no gene match: 7. The germline V gene encodes CDR1 WNHNN and CDR2 SYGVQD (reference sequence). As DNA, the CDR3 is TGCGCCAGCAGTGCGAGTAGCGGGAGATCCTCCTACAATGAGCAGTTCTTC. Residues: CASSASSGRSSYNEQFF.

This clonotype was found many times. J is TRBJ2-6 and V is TRBV2, with D perhaps matching TRBD2 (5 bases). Trimming removed 8 bases at V and 0 bases at J, with 8 bases between. The CDR3 is 14 amino acids. Looked up from germline, CDR1 is SNHLY and CDR2 is FYNNEI. The CDR3 reads CASSRDSGANVLTF. In nucleotides, the CDR3 is TGTGCCAGCTCTCGGGACTCTGGGGCCAACGTCCTGACTTTC.

This clonotype appeared a few times. The J gene is TRBJ1-2, the V gene TRBV19; D is uncertain. This CDR3 is 15 amino acids long. Germline V CDR1 and CDR2: LNHDA, SQIVND (reference sequence). Trimming took 4 bases from V and 3 from J, leaving 15 bases between them. The CDR3 nucleotides read TGTGCCAGTAGTACTAGAATGACATCCCACTATGGCTACACCTTC. As protein: CASSTRMTSHYGYTF.

This clonotype was counted at least ten times. The chain has TRBV29-1 and TRBJ2-7, with 8 positions matching TRBD1. The V and J ends lost 4 bases and 1 base, in that order; junction bases with no gene match: 3. The CDR3 extends over 13 amino acids. From germline, CDR1 is SQVTM and CDR2 ANQGSEA. The CDR3 reads CSVVQGASYEQYF. The DNA of the CDR3 is TGCAGCGTTGTGCAGGGGGCATCCTACGAGCAGTACTTC.

The CDR3 nucleotides read TGCAGTGCTCGACAGAGAACCTATGGCTACACCTTC. Amino acids: CSARQRTYGYTF. This chain links TRBV20-1 with TRBJ1-2; weak D call: TRBD1 (5 bases). Germline loops: CDR1 DFQATT, CDR2 SNEGSKA (reference sequence). There are 12 residues in the CDR3. V gave up 5 bases and J gave up 4 bases, with 11 bases separating them.

This chain links TRBV30 with TRBJ1-1, with no clear D. This CDR3 spans 11 amino acids. CDR1 is GTSNPN and CDR2 is SVGIG in the germline V gene (reference sequence). Trimming removed 3 bases from V and 7 bases from J, with 9 bases in between. The CDR3 nucleotides read TGTGCCTGGAGCAAACACATTGAAGCTTTCTTT. Translating gives CAWSKHIEAFF.